This TCR beta chain appears in the sequencing data of a study of blood T cell repertoires in COVID-19. Trimming shortened V by 0 bases and J by 4 bases, and 7 bases separated the two germline ends. CDR3 size: 13 residues. CDR1 SGHRS and CDR2 YFSETQ come from the germline V gene. This table comes from immunoSEQ multiplex PCR, and its TCRdb copy is limited to in-frame clones, with some not included. The top ten hold 2% to 2.5% of the sample, which has roughly 100,000 clones, 70% to 90% seen once. The TCR sequence derives from a man aged 45-65 years with active COVID-19. V gene TRBV5-1 combines with J gene TRBJ1-1; D call uncertain. Sequenced: peripheral blood. The CDR3: CASSLEEVTEAFF. The CDR3 region has the DNA TGCGCCAGCAGCTTGGAAGAGGTCACTGAAGCTTTCTTT.